This T cell receptor beta chain emerged from a study of OX40 agonist ivuxolimab in advanced cancers. Background on the whole study: Ivuxolimab was an agonistic, fully human IgG2 monoclonal antibody directed against OX40 (CD134), a costimulatory receptor. The paper describes the monotherapy dose-escalation part (N of about 50 patients) of the phase I trial of ivuxolimab. Intravenous ivuxolimab was administered to patients every 2 weeks at six dose levels: 0.01, 0.1, 0.3, 1.5, 3 and 10 mg/kg. Partial responses were achieved by three dose-escalation patients, of whom one had hepatocellular carcinoma and two had cutaneous melanoma. Patients were allowed to have had prior anti-PD-1, anti-PD-L1 or anti-CTLA-4 therapy, and more than 30% of the dose-escalation patients had previously received checkpoint inhibitors. A male proportion of about 79% and a mean age of approximately 62 years, ranging from about 23 to 79, were recorded for the dose-escalation cohort. Of the roughly 54 dose-escalation patients, hepatocellular carcinoma was present in about 20, melanoma in roughly 15, renal cell carcinoma in 9 and head and neck cancer in 9. The purpose of peripheral TCRbeta sequencing was to test whether ivuxolimab changed TCR sequence diversity and led to clonal T-cell expansion. Overall study outcomes, separate from this receptor: At doses from 0.1 to 3.0 mg/kg, clonal expansion was seen in both CD4+ and CD8+ blood T cells between baseline and week 6. In the 0.1-3.0 mg/kg groups, partial responders were among the patients with the lowest normalized peripheral clonal expansion, particularly in CD8+ T cells. Low levels of normalized T-cell clonal expansion were also seen in some nonresponding patients. Antigen specificity was not determined for the clonally expanded peripheral T cells. After ivuxolimab, expanded clones were on average more numerous among CD8+ T cells than among CD4+ T cells.

From the germline V gene, CDR1 is WSHSY and CDR2 is SAAADI. V gives up 5 bases and J gives up 2 bases, and the segment between their germline ends measures 19 bases. Inclusive of the bounding cysteine and phenylalanine, the CDR3 is 16 residues long. Just the 48-base CDR3 DNA is kept, in frame starting at base 1. Details on this clone: No antigen is known for it. Within one base of it there is no much larger clone, and no base qualities were kept.

For sequencing of the TCRbeta CDR3 region, genomic DNA was extracted from the sorted cells. TCRbeta CDR3 regions were sequenced using the immunoSEQ Assay. What TCRdb holds here is the immuneACCESS table cut down to in-frame rearrangements. Part of the clones is not present; checked against another copy, under half of the missing clones reflect an unresolved V gene, and the others are unexplained. A total of 75,000 to 100,000 clones appear in this sample, under 90% of them only once. The leading ten clones occupy around 5% of the sample. The trial excluded patients who had a history of autoimmune disease or who were on systemic immunosuppression. In every dose cohort, peripheral blood was drawn for TCR sequencing at baseline, cycle 4 day 1, and cycle 7 day 1. Samples came from an open-label, multicenter, first-in-human phase I dose-escalation trial of ivuxolimab. Adults with locally advanced or metastatic melanoma, renal cell carcinoma, hepatocellular carcinoma or head and neck squamous cell carcinoma were enrolled in the trial. CD4+ and CD8+ T cells were sorted separately from peripheral blood before TCR sequencing.

The receptor chain draws on TRBV10-2 and TRBJ2-7, with the D gene tentatively TRBD1 or TRBD2, based on 5 matching bases in each. The source was CD4+ or CD8+ T cells sorted from blood, collected in a trial of the OX40 agonist ivuxolimab. The origin of this receptor is an adult with an advanced solid tumor such as melanoma, head and neck, liver or kidney cancer. For the CDR3, the sequence is CASSPYRDATPYEQYF. The nucleotide sequence is TGCGCCAGCAGTCCATACCGGGACGCCACACCCTACGAGCAGTACTTC.